The clone carrying this T cell receptor beta chain was counted ten times or more. Its antigen is unknown. Researchers prepared the TCRbeta library using unique molecular identifiers, the study reports. TCRdb re-derived calls from the PCR reads in MiXCR, one entry per CDR3 protein. The table records about 250,000 distinct CDR3 sequences, approximately 24% of them present only once. The data are from a study of T-cell reconstitution after alpha-beta-depleted transplantation in children. There are 11 residues in the CDR3. Trimming stripped 4 bases from V and 4 bases from J, with 5 bases between. Germline V gene sequence: CDR1 SQVTM, CDR2 ANQGSEA. Overall study findings and caveats: Several hundred graft clones that had expanded were reportedly the source of alpha-beta T cells about two months after transplant. The study traced high day-60 TCRbeta diversity in some patients to surviving recipient T cells and thymic progenitors.

This clonotype originated in a female patient between 2 and 15 years old who had a stem cell transplant for congenital amegakaryocytic thrombocytopenia, so the T cells may come from the graft donor. This chain connects TRBV29-1 to TRBJ2-1, with D unresolved. Sequencing used PBMCs, mostly from graft donor cells, obtained 360 days after TCRalphabeta/CD19-depleted stem cell transplant. CDR3: CSVGNYNEQFF. The CDR3 nucleotides read TGCAGCGTTGGGAATTACAATGAGCAGTTCTTC.